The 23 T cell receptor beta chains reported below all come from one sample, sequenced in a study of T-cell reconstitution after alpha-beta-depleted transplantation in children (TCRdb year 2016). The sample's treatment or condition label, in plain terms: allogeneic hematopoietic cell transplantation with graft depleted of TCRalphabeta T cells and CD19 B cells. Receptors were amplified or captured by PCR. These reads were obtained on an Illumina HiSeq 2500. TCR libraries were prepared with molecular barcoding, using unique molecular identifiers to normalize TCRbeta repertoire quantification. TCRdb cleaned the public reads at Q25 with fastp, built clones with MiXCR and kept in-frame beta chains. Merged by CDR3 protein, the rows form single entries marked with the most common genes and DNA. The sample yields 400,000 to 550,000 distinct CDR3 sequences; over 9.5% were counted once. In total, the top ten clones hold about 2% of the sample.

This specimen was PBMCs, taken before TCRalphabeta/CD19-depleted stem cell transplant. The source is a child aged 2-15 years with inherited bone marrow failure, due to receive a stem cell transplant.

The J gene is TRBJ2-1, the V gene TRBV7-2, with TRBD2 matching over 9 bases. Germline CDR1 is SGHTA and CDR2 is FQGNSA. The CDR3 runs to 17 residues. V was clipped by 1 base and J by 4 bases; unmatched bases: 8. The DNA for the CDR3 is TGTGCCAGCAGCTTAGTGGGCGGGAGGGCCGTTTACAATGAGCAGTTCTTC. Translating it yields CASSLVGGRAVYNEQFF.

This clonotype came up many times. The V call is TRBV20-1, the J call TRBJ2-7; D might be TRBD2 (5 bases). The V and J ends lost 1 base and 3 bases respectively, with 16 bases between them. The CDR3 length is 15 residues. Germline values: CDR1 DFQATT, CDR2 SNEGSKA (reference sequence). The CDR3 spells CSARAPRTLRYEQYF. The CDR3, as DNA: TGCAGTGCTAGAGCCCCCCGGACTTTACGCTACGAGCAGTACTTC.

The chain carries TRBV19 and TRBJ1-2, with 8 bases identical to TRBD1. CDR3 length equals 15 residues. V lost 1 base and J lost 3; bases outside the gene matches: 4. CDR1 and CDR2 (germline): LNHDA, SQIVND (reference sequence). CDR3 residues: CASSIARQGYYGYTF. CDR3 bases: TGTGCCAGTAGTATAGCCCGACAGGGGTACTATGGCTACACCTTC.

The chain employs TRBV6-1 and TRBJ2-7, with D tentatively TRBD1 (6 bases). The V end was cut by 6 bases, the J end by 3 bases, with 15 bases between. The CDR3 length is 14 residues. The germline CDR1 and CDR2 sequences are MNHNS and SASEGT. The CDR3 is CASSDRDTYYEQYF. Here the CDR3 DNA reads TGTGCCAGCAGCGACCGGGACACGTACTACGAGCAGTACTTC.

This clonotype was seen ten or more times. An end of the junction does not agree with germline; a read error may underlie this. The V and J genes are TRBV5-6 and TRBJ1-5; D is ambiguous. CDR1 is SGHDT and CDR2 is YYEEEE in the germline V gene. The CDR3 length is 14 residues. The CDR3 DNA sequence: TGCGCCAGCAGCTTGTCCCCCGACAATCAGCCCCAGCATTTT. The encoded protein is CASSLSPDNQPQHF.

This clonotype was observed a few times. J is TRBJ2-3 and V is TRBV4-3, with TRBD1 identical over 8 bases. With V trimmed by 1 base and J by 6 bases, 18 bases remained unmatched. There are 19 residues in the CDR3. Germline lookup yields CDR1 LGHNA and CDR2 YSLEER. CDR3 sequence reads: CASSQAYPSGTGHTDTQYF. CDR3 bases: TGCGCCAGCAGCCAAGCTTATCCGTCCGGGACAGGTCACACTGATACGCAGTATTTT.

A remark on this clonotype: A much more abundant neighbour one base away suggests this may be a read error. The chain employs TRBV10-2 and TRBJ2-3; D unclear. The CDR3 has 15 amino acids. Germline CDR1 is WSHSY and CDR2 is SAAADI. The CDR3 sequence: CASSEPLGSTNTQYF. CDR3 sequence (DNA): TGCGCCAGCAGTGAGCCTCTTGGAAGCACAAATACGCAGTATTTT.

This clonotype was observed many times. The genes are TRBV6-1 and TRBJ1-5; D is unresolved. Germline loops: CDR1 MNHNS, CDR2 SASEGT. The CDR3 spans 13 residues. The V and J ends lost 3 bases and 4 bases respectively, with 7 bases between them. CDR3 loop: CASSEENNQPQHF. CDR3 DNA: TGTGCCAGCAGTGAGGAGAATAATCAGCCCCAGCATTTT.

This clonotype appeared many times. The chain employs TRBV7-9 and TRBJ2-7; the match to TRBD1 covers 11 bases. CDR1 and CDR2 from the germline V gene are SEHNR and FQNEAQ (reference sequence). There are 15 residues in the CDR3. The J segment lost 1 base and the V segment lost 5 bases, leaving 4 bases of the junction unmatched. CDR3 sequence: CASSAGQGASYEQYF. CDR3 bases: TGTGCCAGCAGCGCCGGACAGGGGGCGTCCTACGAGCAGTACTTC.

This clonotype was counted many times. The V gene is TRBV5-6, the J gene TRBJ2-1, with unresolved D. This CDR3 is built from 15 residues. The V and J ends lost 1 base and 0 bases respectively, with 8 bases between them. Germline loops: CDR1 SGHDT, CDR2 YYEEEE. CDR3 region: CASSLIVGSYNEQFF. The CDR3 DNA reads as TGTGCCAGCAGCTTGATCGTGGGCTCCTACAATGAGCAGTTCTTC. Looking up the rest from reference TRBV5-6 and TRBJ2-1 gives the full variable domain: DAGVTQSPTHLIKTRGQQVTLRCSPKSGHDTVSWYQQALGQGPQFIFQYYEEEERQRGNFPDRFSGHQFPNYSSELNVNALLLGDSALYLCASSLIVGSYNEQFFGPGTRLTVL.

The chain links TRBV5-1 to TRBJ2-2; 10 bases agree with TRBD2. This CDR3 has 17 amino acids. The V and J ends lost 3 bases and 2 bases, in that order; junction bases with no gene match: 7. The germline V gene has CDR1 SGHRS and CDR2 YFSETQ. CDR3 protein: CASSSQALAGNTGELFF. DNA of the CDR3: TGCGCCAGCAGCTCCCAGGCACTAGCGGGAAACACCGGGGAGCTGTTTTTT. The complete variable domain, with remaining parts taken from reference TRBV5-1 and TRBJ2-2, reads KAGVTQTPRYLIKTRGQQVTLSCSPISGHRSVSWYQQTPGQGLQFLFEYFSETQRNKGNFPGRFSGRQFSNSRSEMNVSTLELGDSALYLCASSSQALAGNTGELFFGEGSRLTVL.

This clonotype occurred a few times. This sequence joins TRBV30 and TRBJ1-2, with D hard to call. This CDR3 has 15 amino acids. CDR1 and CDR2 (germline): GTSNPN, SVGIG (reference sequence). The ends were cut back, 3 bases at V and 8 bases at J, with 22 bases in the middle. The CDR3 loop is CAWSRTPARARGYTF. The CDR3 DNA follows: TGTGCCTGGAGCCGTACGCCAGCCCGTGCGAGGGGCTACACCTTC.

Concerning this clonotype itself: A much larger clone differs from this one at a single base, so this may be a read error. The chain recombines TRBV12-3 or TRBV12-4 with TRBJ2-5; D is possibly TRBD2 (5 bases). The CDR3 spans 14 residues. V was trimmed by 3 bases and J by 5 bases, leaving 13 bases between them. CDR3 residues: CASSLVGPGETQYF. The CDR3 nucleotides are TGTGCCAGCAGTTTGGTCGGACCGGGGGAGACCCAGTACTTC.

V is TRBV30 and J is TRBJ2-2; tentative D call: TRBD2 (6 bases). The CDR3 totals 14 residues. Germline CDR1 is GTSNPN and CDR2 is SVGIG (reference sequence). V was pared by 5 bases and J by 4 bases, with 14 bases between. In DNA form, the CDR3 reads TGTGCCTGGCTCCCCGGGACTGGCACCGGGGAGCTGTTTTTT. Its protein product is CAWLPGTGTGELFF.

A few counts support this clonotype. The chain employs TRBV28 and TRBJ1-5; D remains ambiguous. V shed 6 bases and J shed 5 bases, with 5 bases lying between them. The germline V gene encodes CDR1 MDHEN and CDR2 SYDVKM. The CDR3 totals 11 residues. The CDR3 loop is CASRDDQPQHF. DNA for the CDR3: TGTGCCAGCAGAGACGATCAGCCCCAGCATTTT. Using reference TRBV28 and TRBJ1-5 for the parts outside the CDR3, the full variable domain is DVKVTQSSRYLVKRTGEKVFLECVQDMDHENMFWYRQDPGLGLRLIYFSYDVKMKEKGDIPEGYSVSREKKERFSLILESASTNQTSMYLCASRDDQPQHFGDGTRLSIL.

CDR3 in amino acids: CASSLREATEQYF. The CDR3, as DNA: TGTGCCAGCAGCTTGCGGGAGGCGACCGAGCAGTACTTC. The V gene is TRBV5-6, the J gene TRBJ2-7; TRBD2 agrees at 7 bases. CDR3 length: 13 residues. J was trimmed by 6 bases and V by 1 base; bases with no gene match: 4. The germline V gene has CDR1 SGHDT and CDR2 YYEEEE.

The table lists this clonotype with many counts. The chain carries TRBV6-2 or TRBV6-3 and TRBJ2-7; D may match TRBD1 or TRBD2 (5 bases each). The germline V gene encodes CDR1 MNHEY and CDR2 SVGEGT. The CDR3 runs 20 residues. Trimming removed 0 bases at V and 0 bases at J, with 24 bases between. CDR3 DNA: TGTGCCAGCAGTTACTCCCATGGGTTCGTAGTCCGTGGGACCTCCTACGAGCAGTACTTC. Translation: CASSYSHGFVVRGTSYEQYF.

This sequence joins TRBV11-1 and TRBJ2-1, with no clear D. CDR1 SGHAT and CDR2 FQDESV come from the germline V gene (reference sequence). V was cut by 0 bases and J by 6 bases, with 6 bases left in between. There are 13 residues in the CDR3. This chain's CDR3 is CASSLAPINEQFF. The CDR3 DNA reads TGTGCCAGCAGCTTAGCGCCGATCAATGAGCAGTTCTTC.

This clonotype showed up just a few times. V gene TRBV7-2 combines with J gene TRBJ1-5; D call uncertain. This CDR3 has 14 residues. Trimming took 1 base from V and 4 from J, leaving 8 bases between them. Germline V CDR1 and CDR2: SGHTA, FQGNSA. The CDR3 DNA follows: TGTGCCAGCAGCTTAGTAGCCCCTAATCAGCCCCAGCATTTT. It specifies CASSLVAPNQPQHF. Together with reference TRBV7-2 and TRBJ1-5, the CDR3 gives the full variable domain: GAGVSQSPSNKVTEKGKDVELRCDPISGHTALYWYRQSLGQGLEFLIYFQGNSAPDKSGLPSDRFSAERTGGSVSTLTIQRTQQEDSAVYLCASSLVAPNQPQHFGDGTRLSIL.

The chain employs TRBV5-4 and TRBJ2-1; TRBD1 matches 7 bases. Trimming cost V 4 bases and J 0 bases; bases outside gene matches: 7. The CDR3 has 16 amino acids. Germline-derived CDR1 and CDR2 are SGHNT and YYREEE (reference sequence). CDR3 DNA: TGTGCCAGCAGCGCCATGACAGGGAGCTCCTACAATGAGCAGTTCTTC. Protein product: CASSAMTGSSYNEQFF.

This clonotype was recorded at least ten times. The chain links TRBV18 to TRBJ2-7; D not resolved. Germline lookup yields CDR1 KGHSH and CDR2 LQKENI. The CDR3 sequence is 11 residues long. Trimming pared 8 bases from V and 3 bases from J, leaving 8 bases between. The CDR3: CASQLDYEQYF. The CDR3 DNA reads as TGTGCCAGCCAATTGGACTACGAGCAGTACTTC.

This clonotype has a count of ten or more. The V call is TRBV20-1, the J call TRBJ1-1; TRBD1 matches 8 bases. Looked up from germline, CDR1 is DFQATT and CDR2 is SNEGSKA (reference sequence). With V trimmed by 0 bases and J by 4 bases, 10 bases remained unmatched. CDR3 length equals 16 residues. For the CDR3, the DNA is TGCAGTGCTAGAGATCAGACAGGGGTTCGTGGCACTGAAGCTTTCTTT. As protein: CSARDQTGVRGTEAFF.

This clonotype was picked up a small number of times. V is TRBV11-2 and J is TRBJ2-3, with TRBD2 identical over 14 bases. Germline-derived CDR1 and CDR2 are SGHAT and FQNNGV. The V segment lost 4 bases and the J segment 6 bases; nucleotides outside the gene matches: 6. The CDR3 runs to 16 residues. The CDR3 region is CASSYGTSGSMDTQYF. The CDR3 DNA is TGTGCCAGCAGCTACGGGACTAGCGGGAGCATGGATACGCAGTATTTT.